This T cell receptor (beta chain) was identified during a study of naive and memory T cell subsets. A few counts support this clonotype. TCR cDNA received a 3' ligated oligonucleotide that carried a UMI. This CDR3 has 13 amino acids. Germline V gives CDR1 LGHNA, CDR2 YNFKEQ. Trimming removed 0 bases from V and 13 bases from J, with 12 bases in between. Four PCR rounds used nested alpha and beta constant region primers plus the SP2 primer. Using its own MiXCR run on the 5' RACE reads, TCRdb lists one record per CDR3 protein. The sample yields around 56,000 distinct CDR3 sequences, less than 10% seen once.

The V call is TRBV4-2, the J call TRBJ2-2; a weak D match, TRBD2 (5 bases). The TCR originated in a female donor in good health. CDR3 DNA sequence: TGTGCCAGCAGCCAAGAAGGTGTCGCGGGGCTGTTTTTT. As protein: CASSQEGVAGLFF.